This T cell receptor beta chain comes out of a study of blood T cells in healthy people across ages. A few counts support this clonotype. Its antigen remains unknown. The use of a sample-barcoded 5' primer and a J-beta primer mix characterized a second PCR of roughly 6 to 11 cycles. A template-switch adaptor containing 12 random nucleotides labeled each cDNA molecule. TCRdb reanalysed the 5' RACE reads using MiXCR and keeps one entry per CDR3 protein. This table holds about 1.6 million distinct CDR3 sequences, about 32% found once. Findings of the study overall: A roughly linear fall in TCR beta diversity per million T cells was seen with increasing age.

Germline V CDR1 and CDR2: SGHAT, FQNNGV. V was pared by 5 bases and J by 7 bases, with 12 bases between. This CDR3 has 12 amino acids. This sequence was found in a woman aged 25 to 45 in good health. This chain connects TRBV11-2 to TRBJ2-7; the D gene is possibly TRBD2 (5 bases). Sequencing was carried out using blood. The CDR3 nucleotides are TGTGCCAGCAGCCCCGGTTGGAGGGAGCAGTACTTC. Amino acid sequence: CASSPGWREQYF.